This T cell receptor beta chain emerged from a study of cytomegalovirus exposure and HLA in healthy donors. Germline CDR1 and CDR2: GTSNPN and SVGIG (reference sequence). V lost 2 bases to trimming and J lost 10 bases; unmatched junction nucleotides: 16. The CDR3 is 15 amino acids. This clone was counted once. PCR primers comprised 60 Vbeta and 13 Jbeta primers. Assay used: immunoSEQ multiplex PCR; TCRdb lists only in-frame clones, some missing. The sample lists around 74,000 clones; more than 75% were seen once. The rearrangement joins TRBV30 to TRBJ1-1; 7 nucleotides agree with TRBD1. This TCR came from a man in his forties or fifties in good health and CMV-seronegative. The material sequenced was PBMCs. The CDR3 DNA sequence: TGTGCCTGGAGTTCAACCGGACAGGCCGTTAGGGGAGCTTTCTTT. Translated: CAWSSTGQAVRGAFF.